Listed below are T cell receptor beta chains from one sample, sequenced in a study of shared clonotypes between healthy human individuals. Sequenced by immunoSEQ multiplex PCR; TCRdb stores in-frame clones only, minus some. This table holds roughly 410,000 clones, about 96% found once. Sequences were obtained from memory CD8+ T cells sorted from blood. The source is a man between 25 and 39 years old in good health. The CDR3 runs from the conserved cysteine through the conserved F or W. Each record gives: V gene, D gene, clone size, J gene, CDR3 DNA, CDR3 protein. D genes are given only for firm matches. Rows give clone size only sometimes, using once, few, many, or a class for an expanded clone.

V: TRBV9
D: TRBD2
size: -
J: TRBJ2-3
DNA: TGTGCCAGCAGCGTAGACGGCGGGAGAGGGGCAGATACGCAGTATTTT
CDR3: CASSVDGGRGADTQYF

V: TRBV7-2
D: -
size: -
J: TRBJ2-5
DNA: TGTGCCAGCAGTAGCGGACAAGAGACCCAGTACTTC
CDR3: CASSSGQETQYF

V: TRBV7-2
D: -
size: -
J: TRBJ2-1
DNA: TGTGCCAGCAGCTTAGGCTCAGGTACCTACAATGAGCAGTTCTTC
CDR3: CASSLGSGTYNEQFF

V: TRBV6-6
D: -
size: -
J: TRBJ2-7
DNA: TGTGCCAGCAGCCCACACACAGGTCCCCGGGGCTACGAGCAGTACTTC
CDR3: CASSPHTGPRGYEQYF

V: TRBV7-3
D: -
size: -
J: TRBJ2-3
DNA: TGTGCCAGCAGCTTGGGCCCCACAGATACGCAGTATTTT
CDR3: CASSLGPTDTQYF

V: TRBV2
D: -
size: -
J: TRBJ2-7
DNA: TGTGCCAGCATGGGGGCGGGGGAGCAGTACTTC
CDR3: CASMGAGEQYF

V: TRBV4-2
D: -
size: -
J: TRBJ1-5
DNA: TGTGCCAGCAGCCGGGGAGACAATCAGCCCCAGCATTTT
CDR3: CASSRGDNQPQHF

V: TRBV28
D: TRBD2
size: -
J: TRBJ2-5
DNA: TGTGCCAGCAGCACTACGGGACTAGCGGGACGTCGAGAGACCCAGTACTTC
CDR3: CASSTTGLAGRRETQYF

V: TRBV11-2
D: TRBD2
size: -
J: TRBJ2-7
DNA: TGTGCCAGCAGCCCGACTAGCGGGGCCTACGAGCAGTACTTC
CDR3: CASSPTSGAYEQYF

V: TRBV18
D: -
size: -
J: TRBJ2-1
DNA: TGTGCCAGCTCACCACCGCCGGGATACAATGAGCAGTTCTTC
CDR3: CASSPPPGYNEQFF

V: TRBV21-1
D: -
size: -
J: TRBJ1-5
DNA: TGTGCCAGCAGCAAAGAGGGGGCTGGGAGCAATCAGCCCCAGCATTTT
CDR3: CASSKEGAGSNQPQHF

V: TRBV10-3
D: TRBD1
size: -
J: TRBJ2-5
DNA: TGTGCCACAGGAGCCGGACAGGTCCAAGAGACCCAGTACTTC
CDR3: CATGAGQVQETQYF

V: TRBV30
D: -
size: -
J: TRBJ1-1
DNA: TGTGCCTGGAGGGAGGGGGGGATCGGTGAAGCTTTCTTT
CDR3: CAWREGGIGEAFF

V: TRBV30
D: TRBD2
size: -
J: TRBJ2-4
DNA: TGTGCCTGGAGCCGTGGGACTAACAACATTCAGTACTTC
CDR3: CAWSRGTNNIQYF

V: TRBV30
D: -
size: once
J: TRBJ2-1
DNA: TGTGCCTGGAGGGGCAGGGGTTCCTACAATGAGCAGTTCTTC
CDR3: CAWRGRGSYNEQFF

V: TRBV7-9
D: TRBD2
size: -
J: TRBJ2-3
DNA: TGTGCCAGCAGCCCAGGCTTAGCGGGCCCGGATACGCAGTATTTT
CDR3: CASSPGLAGPDTQYF

V: TRBV27
D: -
size: -
J: TRBJ2-4
DNA: TGTGCCAGCAGTTTGGACAGGAGGGGAGACATTCAGTACTTC
CDR3: CASSLDRRGDIQYF

V: TRBV7-9
D: TRBD2
size: -
J: TRBJ2-1
DNA: TGTGCCAGCAGCTTTTTATCAGGACTAGCGATCACTGAGCAGTTCTTC
CDR3: CASSFLSGLAITEQFF

V: TRBV30
D: -
size: -
J: TRBJ1-2
DNA: TGTGCCTGGAGTAGATCGTCCTATGGCTACACCTTC
CDR3: CAWSRSSYGYTF

V: TRBV9
D: -
size: -
J: TRBJ1-4
DNA: TGTGCCAGCAGCGCCAGGCGGGGGACTAATGAAAAACTGTTTTTT
CDR3: CASSARRGTNEKLFF

V: TRBV27
D: TRBD1
size: -
J: TRBJ2-5
DNA: TGTGCCAGCAGGGTCACAGGGGGCGCAGAGACCCAGTACTTC
CDR3: CASRVTGGAETQYF

V: TRBV27
D: -
size: -
J: TRBJ2-1
DNA: TGTGCCAGCAGTTTTCTAAGCGGGTACAATGAGCAGTTCTTC
CDR3: CASSFLSGYNEQFF

V: TRBV27
D: TRBD2
size: -
J: TRBJ2-7
DNA: TGTGCCGCCGGACTAGCGGACTCCTACGAGCAGTACTTC
CDR3: CAAGLADSYEQYF

V: TRBV12-1
D: -
size: -
J: TRBJ1-2
DNA: TGTGCCAGCTTTTATGGCTACACCTTC
CDR3: CASFYGYTF

V: TRBV7-9
D: TRBD1
size: once
J: TRBJ1-4
DNA: TGTGCCAGCAGCTTAAGGGACAGAGGGGAAAAACTGTTTTTT
CDR3: CASSLRDRGEKLFF

V: TRBV10-3
D: TRBD2
size: -
J: TRBJ2-1
DNA: TGTGCCATCAGTAGCGGGAGTGGTGGCAATGAGCAGTTCTTC
CDR3: CAISSGSGGNEQFF

V: TRBV27
D: TRBD2
size: -
J: TRBJ2-7
DNA: TGTGCCAGCAGCCGAGGGACTAAATCGGGTCCTAGTTACGAGCAGTACTTC
CDR3: CASSRGTKSGPSYEQYF

V: TRBV30
D: -
size: -
J: TRBJ2-5
DNA: TGTGCCTGGAGTGTCGGAGGAGAGACCCAGTACTTC
CDR3: CAWSVGGETQYF

V: TRBV2
D: TRBD1
size: -
J: TRBJ1-1
DNA: TGTGCCAGCAGGGACAGGGAGGACTCCCAAGCTTTCTTT
CDR3: CASRDREDSQAFF

V: TRBV28
D: -
size: -
J: TRBJ1-4
DNA: TGTGCCAGCAGTTTAGGTACGGGGGTCGGACTGTTTTTT
CDR3: CASSLGTGVGLFF

V: TRBV5-4
D: -
size: -
J: TRBJ1-3
DNA: TGTGCCAGCAGCCTGACAGGTGCTGGAAACACCATATATTTT
CDR3: CASSLTGAGNTIYF

V: TRBV5-1
D: -
size: -
J: TRBJ2-3
DNA: TGCGCCAGCAGCTTGGGCCCCGTCGGTGGAGATACGCAGTATTTT
CDR3: CASSLGPVGGDTQYF

V: TRBV30
D: -
size: -
J: TRBJ1-2
DNA: TGTGCCTGGAGTGTACCCGGGGGCTATGGCTACACCTTC
CDR3: CAWSVPGGYGYTF

V: TRBV6-1
D: -
size: -
J: TRBJ2-3
DNA: TGTGCCAGCAGTGTCTATCGGGACACAGATACGCAGTATTTT
CDR3: CASSVYRDTDTQYF

V: TRBV27
D: -
size: -
J: TRBJ1-1
DNA: TGTGCCAGCAGTTCCGGTCAGGGCCGGGAAGCTTTCTTT
CDR3: CASSSGQGREAFF